This note documents a single TCR beta chain sequence. Germline V lookup: CDR1 MDHEN, CDR2 SYDVKM. Trimming left V 3 bases short and J 6 bases short, with 17 bases between. The CDR3 length is 15 residues. This record comes from a study of blood T cell repertoires in COVID-19. At the level of the study: Nucleic acid was either cDNA or gDNA, and it came from T cells, B-cell-depleted T cells, or PBMCs.

The data were produced by immunoSEQ multiplex PCR, yet TCRdb's version contains in-frame clones alone and is incomplete. The sample includes approximately 150,000 clones, over 80% seen only once; the top ten take 3.9%. This sequence was found in a woman aged 60-75 years who had recovered from COVID-19. The sample comprised peripheral blood. The chain couples TRBV28 to TRBJ1-1, with unresolved D. CDR3 residues: CASSFGFTETSEAFF. The CDR3 DNA sequence: TGTGCCAGCAGTTTTGGTTTCACAGAAACCTCTGAAGCTTTCTTT.